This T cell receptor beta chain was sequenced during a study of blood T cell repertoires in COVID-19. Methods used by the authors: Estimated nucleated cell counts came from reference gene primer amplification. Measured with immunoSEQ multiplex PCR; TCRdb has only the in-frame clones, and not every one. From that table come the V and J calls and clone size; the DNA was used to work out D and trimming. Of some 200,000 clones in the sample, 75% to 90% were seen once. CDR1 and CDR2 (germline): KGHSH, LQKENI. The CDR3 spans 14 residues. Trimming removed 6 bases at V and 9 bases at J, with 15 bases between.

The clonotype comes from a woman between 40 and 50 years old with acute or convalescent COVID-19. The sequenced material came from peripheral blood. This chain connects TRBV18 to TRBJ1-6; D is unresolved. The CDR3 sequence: CASSGEVLSSPLHF. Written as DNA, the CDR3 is TGTGCCAGCTCCGGAGAGGTGTTGAGTTCACCCCTCCACTTT. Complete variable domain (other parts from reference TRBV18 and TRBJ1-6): NAGVMQNPRHLVRRRGQEARLRCSPMKGHSHVYWYRQLPEEGLKFMVYLQKENIIDESGMPKERFSAEFPKEGPSILRIQQVVRGDSAAYFCASSGEVLSSPLHFGNGTRLTVT.